The text below deals with one TCR beta chain. What it recognizes is unknown. The data were obtained in a study of post-analysis software for immune sequencing data. V was clipped by 2 bases and J by 7 bases; unmatched bases: 6. Germline CDR1 is KGHDR and CDR2 is SFDVKD. The CDR3 runs to 16 residues. Built from TCR beta cDNA, the libraries had unique molecular identifiers in them. TCRdb reprocessed the PCR reads with MiXCR, giving one entry per CDR3 protein. This sample yields roughly 600,000 distinct CDR3 sequences, of which roughly 40% are seen a single time; around 1.7% belongs to the top ten. Study-wide results and limits: With TRBV5-6, TRBV5-1 and TRBV20-1 included, about 5 TRBV segments were more frequent in patients than in controls.

The V call is TRBV24-1, the J call TRBJ1-5; 11 bases match TRBD1. The sequencing input was blood. The TCR sequence derives from a girl aged 10-17 years with multiple sclerosis. This CDR3 is CATSDSSGQGDQPQHF. In nucleotides, the CDR3 is TGTGCCACCAGTGATTCCTCGGGACAGGGGGACCAGCCCCAGCATTTT.